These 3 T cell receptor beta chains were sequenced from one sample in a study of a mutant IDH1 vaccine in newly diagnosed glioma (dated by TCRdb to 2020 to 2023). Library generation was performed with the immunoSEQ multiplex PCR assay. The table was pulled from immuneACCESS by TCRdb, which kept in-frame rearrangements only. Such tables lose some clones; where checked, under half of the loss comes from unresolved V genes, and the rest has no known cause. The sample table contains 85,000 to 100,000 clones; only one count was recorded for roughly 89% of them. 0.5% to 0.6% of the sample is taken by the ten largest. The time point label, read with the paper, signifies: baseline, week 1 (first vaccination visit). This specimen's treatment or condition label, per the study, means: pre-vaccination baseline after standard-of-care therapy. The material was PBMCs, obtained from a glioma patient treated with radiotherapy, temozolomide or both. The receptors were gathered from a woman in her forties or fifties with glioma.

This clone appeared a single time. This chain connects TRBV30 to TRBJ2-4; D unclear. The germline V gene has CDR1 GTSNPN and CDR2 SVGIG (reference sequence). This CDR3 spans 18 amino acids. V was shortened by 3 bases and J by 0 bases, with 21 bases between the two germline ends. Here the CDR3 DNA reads TGTGCCTGGAGCAGTCGACGGACGGACCCCTTAGCCAAAAACATTCAGTACTTC. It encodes CAWSSRRTDPLAKNIQYF.

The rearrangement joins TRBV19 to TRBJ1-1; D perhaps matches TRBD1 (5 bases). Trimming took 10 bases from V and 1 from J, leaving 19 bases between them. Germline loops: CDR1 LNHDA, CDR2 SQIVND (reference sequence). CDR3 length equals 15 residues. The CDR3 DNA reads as TGTGCCACCACGTGGGGCCCCGGAGGGAACACTGAAGCTTTCTTT. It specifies CATTWGPGGNTEAFF.

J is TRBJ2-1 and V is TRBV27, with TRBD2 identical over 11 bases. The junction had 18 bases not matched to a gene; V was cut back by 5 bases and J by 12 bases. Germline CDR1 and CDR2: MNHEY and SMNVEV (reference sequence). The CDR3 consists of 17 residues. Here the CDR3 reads CASSPRPRDSGRGGQFF. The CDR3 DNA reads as TGTGCCAGCAGTCCTCGCCCCCGGGATAGCGGGAGGGGGGGGCAGTTCTTC.